Below, 10 T cell receptor beta chains from the same sample are listed, as sequenced in a study of OX40 agonist ivuxolimab in advanced cancers. Data came from immunoSEQ multiplex PCR; TCRdb stores just in-frame clones and leaves some out. The table shows tens of thousands of clones, with almost 85% occurring only once. The specimen comprised CD4+ or CD8+ T cells sorted from blood, sampled in a trial of the OX40 agonist ivuxolimab. These receptors were taken from an adult with an advanced solid tumor such as melanoma, head and neck, liver or kidney cancer.

This clone was detected once. The chain links TRBV27 to TRBJ1-1, with 10 bases that match TRBD1. There are 15 residues in the CDR3. V shed 3 bases and J 4 bases; nucleotides not matched to a gene: 5. Germline values: CDR1 MNHEY, CDR2 SMNVEV (reference sequence). The CDR3 DNA is TGTGCCAGCAGTTTGGGACAGGGGAGGACCACTGAAGCTTTCTTT. This encodes CASSLGQGRTTEAFF.

The V gene is TRBV18, the J gene TRBJ2-7, with TRBD1 matching over 12 bases. The CDR3 length is 14 residues. Germline V gene data show CDR1 as KGHSH and CDR2 as LQKENI. The ends lost 3 bases at V and 5 bases at J; junction bases unmatched: 2. The CDR3 nucleotides are TGTGCCAGCTCACCCCGGGACAGGGGGCACGAGCAGTACTTC. Protein product: CASSPRDRGHEQYF. The full variable domain, its missing parts supplied by reference TRBV18 and TRBJ2-7, is NAGVMQNPRHLVRRRGQEARLRCSPMKGHSHVYWYRQLPEEGLKFMVYLQKENIIDESGMPKERFSAEFPKEGPSILRIQQVVRGDSAAYFCASSPRDRGHEQYFGPGTRLTVT.

This rearrangement joins TRBV18 to TRBJ1-1; D not certain. Trimming pared 5 bases from V and 4 bases from J, leaving 17 bases between. The CDR3 consists of 15 residues. The germline CDR1 and CDR2 sequences are KGHSH and LQKENI. CDR3 loop: CASSTVEGSSTEAFF. As DNA, the CDR3 is TGTGCCAGCTCAACGGTTGAGGGCTCCTCCACTGAAGCTTTCTTT.

V and J are TRBV6-4 and TRBJ2-2, with D perhaps TRBD1 (5 bases). CDR3 length: 14 amino acids. Germline V gives CDR1 MRHNA, CDR2 SNTAGT. Trimming removed 2 bases from V and 4 bases from J, with 8 bases in between. The DNA of the CDR3 is TGTGCCAGCAGTGACCAGGGTTTCACCGGGGAGCTGTTTTTT. Its protein is CASSDQGFTGELFF.

The rearrangement joins TRBV9 to TRBJ2-5; 14 bases match TRBD2. Per germline, CDR1 SGDLS and CDR2 YYNGEE. CDR3 length: 17 amino acids. Trimming at V came to 4 bases and at J to 2 bases, leaving 7 bases not matched to a gene. CDR3 amino acids: CASSLTSGGAWQETQYF. DNA for the CDR3: TGTGCCAGCAGCTTGACTAGCGGGGGGGCCTGGCAAGAGACCCAGTACTTC.

This chain links TRBV6-1 with TRBJ1-2; 11 nucleotides match TRBD1. Germline V lookup: CDR1 MNHNS, CDR2 SASEGT. Trimming removed 7 bases from V and 8 bases from J; junction bases left unmatched: 3. This CDR3 comprises 12 residues. CDR3 bases: TGTGCCAGCACGGACAGGGGGCGCGGCTACACCTTC. It codes for CASTDRGRGYTF.

This clone was seen only a few times. The V gene is TRBV10-3, the J gene TRBJ2-5, with D hard to call. Trimming cost V 10 bases and J 0 bases, with 18 bases left between them. From germline, CDR1 is ENHRY and CDR2 SYGVKD. The CDR3 loop spans 15 amino acids. CDR3 amino acids: CATRASFGYQETQYF. CDR3 DNA sequence: TGTGCCACCCGGGCGTCCTTTGGGTACCAAGAGACCCAGTACTTC.

The table lists this clone with a few counts. The J gene is TRBJ2-7, the V gene TRBV28; 7 nucleotides agree with TRBD2. Germline V gene data show CDR1 as MDHEN and CDR2 as SYDVKM. Trimming at V came to 10 bases and at J to 2 bases, leaving 5 bases not matched to a gene. The CDR3 has 12 amino acids. CDR3 protein: CATEGGTYEQYF. The CDR3 nucleotides are TGTGCCACGGAGGGAGGGACCTACGAGCAGTACTTC.

The table lists this clone with a count of one. The chain joins TRBV9 to TRBJ2-3; 12 bases match TRBD2. The CDR3 spans 16 residues. V was clipped by 0 bases and J by 5 bases; unmatched bases: 4. Germline V CDR1 and CDR2: SGDLS, YYNGEE. The CDR3 sequence is CASSVGPSGGGDTQYF. For the CDR3, the DNA is TGTGCCAGCAGCGTAGGTCCTAGCGGGGGGGGAGATACGCAGTATTTT.

J is TRBJ1-2 and V is TRBV19; TRBD1 matches at 8 bases. This CDR3 spans 14 amino acids. The germline V gene encodes CDR1 LNHDA and CDR2 SQIVND (reference sequence). Germline trimming cut 1 base from V and 2 bases from J; bases unmatched to any gene: 0. In DNA, the CDR3 is TGTGCCAGTAGTATAGGACAGGGGAACTATGGCTACACCTTC. It specifies CASSIGQGNYGYTF.